This T cell receptor (beta chain) was profiled in a study of siplizumab effects on memory and regulatory T cells (dated by TCRdb to about 2019). In the study overall: Across eight responder-stimulator pairs, mixed lymphocyte reactions were run in pairs, around 1 with siplizumab at roughly 1 ug/mL and around 1 without drug. The study looked at the effect of siplizumab, an anti-CD2 antibody, on alloreactive T-cell subsets in allogeneic mixed lymphocyte reactions made from human PBMCs. The investigation overall reported the following: Siplizumab significantly reduced the cumulative frequency of alloreactive sequences traceable to unstimulated CD4+ memory T cells. Among mappable alloreactive CD4+ clones, an average Treg-derived fraction of almost 70% was observed with siplizumab, compared with 26.9% in control reactions. Because sequences below about 10^-5 frequency were poorly captured, only a minor fraction of alloreactive clones could be mapped to unstimulated subsets. No functional confirmation was obtained for the suppressive function of proliferating Tregs from siplizumab cultures. Unstimulated naive T cells appeared more diverse than memory T cells, and naive cells seemed to contribute substantially to the alloresponse. About 75-97% of proliferating CD4+ or CD8+ clones could not be given a naive or memory phenotype.

Library method: the immunoSEQ multiplex PCR assay. Each sample had roughly 100,000 TCR templates assayed by the deep sequencing platform. Genomic DNA extracted from sorted T cells was the material used for TCRbeta CDR3 sequencing. Turning to the authors' computational methods: The R programming language was used for clonal analysis of TCRbeta CDR3 data. Comparing unstimulated samples against CFSE-low samples taken after the reaction was how alloreactive CD4+ and CD8+ clones were defined. Alloreactive CD4+ clones were assigned to regulatory or non-regulatory origin by matching sequences to sorted unstimulated Treg and non-Treg repertoires. This is the immuneACCESS table as TCRdb keeps it, with only in-frame sequences that have V and J called. A part of the clones is gone; compared with another copy, unresolved V genes explain less than half, and the rest is unexplained. Clonal size and the V and J genes are those of that table, whereas D and trimming came from the DNA. A total of about 12,000 clones appear in this sample, around 43% of them only once. Clones ranked in the top ten supply 30% to 45% of the sample.

The CDR3 sequence holds 13 residues, the cysteine and phenylalanine included. The retained sequence is limited to the CDR3, 39 bases, with the frame set at the first base. CDR1 MGHRA and CDR2 YSYEKL are derived from the germline V gene. Deletion took 5 bases off V and 6 bases off J, with a span of 11 bases between the germline ends. Points on this clone: The antigen it binds to is not known. Nothing much larger sits one base from this clone, and base qualities are not available.

For less than seven days, cells in the mixed lymphocyte reaction were kept in coculture at 37 degrees C. After responder PBMCs were labelled with CFSE and stimulator PBMCs with Violet Dye, the two populations were combined at a 1:1 ratio. Sorted unstimulated T cells and proliferating T cells recovered from mixed lymphocyte reactions underwent TCRbeta CDR3 sequencing. Fresh whole blood from roughly nine HLA-typed healthy donors was used as the source from which PBMCs were isolated. Proliferating CFSE-low responder T cells were FACS-sorted after the mixed lymphocyte reaction for TCR sequencing. The chain couples TRBV4-1 to TRBJ2-1; no D gene can be assigned with confidence. The clonotype was recovered from a human donor in good health; the cells came from an allogeneic mixed lymphocyte reaction. Some clones in this sample may be carry-over from other donors' samples. The sample comprised CFSE-low (dividing) CD8+ T cells sorted from an allogeneic mixed lymphocyte reaction. The CDR3 region has the sequence CASSVPLGNEQFF. In nucleotide form, the sequence is TGCGCCAGCAGCGTCCCTCTGGGCAATGAGCAGTTCTTC.